A single T cell receptor beta chain is shown here with its context. This entry is derived from a study of blood T cell repertoires in COVID-19. Study context: COVID-19 samples collected from the United States, Italy and Spain covered acute and convalescent phases. The analysed material was cDNA or gDNA that came from T cells, B-cell-depleted T cells, or PBMCs.

Original processing notes: Amplification of reference gene primers provided the estimated nucleated cell counts. This table comes from immunoSEQ multiplex PCR, and its TCRdb copy is limited to in-frame clones, with some not included. V and J calls and clone size come straight from that table; D and trimming were deduced from the DNA. The repertoire holds fewer than 80,000 clones, with 79% as singletons. CDR3 size: 14 residues. V was trimmed by 3 bases and J by 5 bases, leaving 14 bases between them. From germline, CDR1 is LNHDA and CDR2 SQIVND (reference sequence). The specimen was peripheral blood. The V gene is TRBV19, the J gene TRBJ2-7, with D possibly TRBD1 on 7 matching bases. The clonotype was recovered from a woman older than 75 with active or convalescent COVID-19. The CDR3 is CASSIGGGKNEQYF. Here the CDR3 DNA reads TGTGCCAGTAGTATTGGAGGGGGCAAGAACGAGCAGTACTTC. Drawing the rest from reference TRBV19 and TRBJ2-7, the complete variable domain is DGGITQSPKYLFRKEGQNVTLSCEQNLNHDAMYWYRQDPGQGLRLIYYSQIVNDFQKGDIAEGYSVSREKKESFPLTVTSAQKNPTAFYLCASSIGGGKNEQYFGPGTRLTVT.